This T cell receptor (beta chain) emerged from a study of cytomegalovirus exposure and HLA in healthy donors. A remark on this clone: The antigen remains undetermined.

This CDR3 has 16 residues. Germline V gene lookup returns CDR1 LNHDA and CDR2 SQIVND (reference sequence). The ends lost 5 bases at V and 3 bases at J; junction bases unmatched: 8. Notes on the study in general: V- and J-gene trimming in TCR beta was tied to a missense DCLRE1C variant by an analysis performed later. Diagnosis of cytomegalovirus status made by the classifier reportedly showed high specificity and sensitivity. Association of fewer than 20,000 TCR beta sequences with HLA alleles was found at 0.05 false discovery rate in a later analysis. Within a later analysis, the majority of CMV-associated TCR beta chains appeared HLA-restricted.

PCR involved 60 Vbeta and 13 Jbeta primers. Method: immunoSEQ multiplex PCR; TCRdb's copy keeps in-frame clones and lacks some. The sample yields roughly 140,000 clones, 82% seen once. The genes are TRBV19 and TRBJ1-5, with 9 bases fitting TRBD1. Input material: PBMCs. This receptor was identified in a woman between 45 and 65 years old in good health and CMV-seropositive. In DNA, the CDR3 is TGTGCCAGTAGTTTCCTAGGGACAGGGAACAATCAGCCCCAGCATTTT. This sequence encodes CASSFLGTGNNQPQHF.